This T cell receptor beta chain was sequenced during a study of T cells expressing NK-cell markers (dated by TCRdb to the early 2020s). For the study in its entirety: In sorted CD3+CD56+NKG2C+, CD3+CD56+NKG2C- and CD3+CD56-NKG2C+ T-cell subsets from about 8 donors, TCR beta-chain repertoires were profiled. Sequencing of the libraries produced 2 x 150 bp reads on Illumina HiSeq 2000/2500, MiSeq or NextSeq. Of the eight sequenced donors, seven were found to be HCMV-seropositive and one was found to be HCMV-seronegative. All eight donors whose samples were sequenced were randomly selected healthy volunteers, three of them men and five women.

Study-wide conclusions, independent of this receptor: In roughly six donors, the dominant CD3+CD56+NKG2C+ clonotypes ranked among the top 10 CD8+ clonotypes, making up 1.0-7.0% of CD8+ T cells. Those dominant clonotypes were again the most abundant among CD3+CD56-NKG2C+ cells in four donors, at roughly 25-65%. It remained unclear whether the expanded NKG2C-expressing T cell clones were specific for HCMV antigens.

TCRdb shows the sequencer as Illumina HiSeq 2000. TCR beta cDNA libraries were made by 5'RACE template switching that added a universal primer site and unique molecular identifiers. cDNA synthesis was primed from the TCR beta constant segment, followed by two successive PCR amplification steps. In the paper's pipeline: MIGEC was used to demultiplex reads and group the reads by UMI, and MiTCR was used to assemble and quantify clonotypes. Only TCR cDNA sequences supported by at least two reads were kept to exclude erroneous sequences. The tcR package was used for downstream repertoire analysis, with clonotypes matched between fractions based on CDR3 nucleotide sequence plus V segment. VDJmatch was used to annotate antigen specificity against VDJdb, with one amino acid substitution in CDR3 allowed. After the reads were reprocessed by TCRdb, one entry was made per CDR3 protein sequence, with no DNA. TCRdb, not the authors, supplied the V and J calls. The record for this sample contains about 460,000 distinct CDR3 sequences. Of the sample, roughly 1.4% falls within the top ten clones.

To determine HCMV serostatus, a commercial ELISA kit was used to detect HCMV-specific IgG in serum. Peripheral blood mononuclear cells were isolated from blood by Ficoll density gradient centrifugation. CDR1 and CDR2 are read off the germline V gene as SGHRS and YFSETQ. CDR3 length: 15 amino acids, cysteine to phenylalanine. Only the protein sequence is given. Concerning this clonotype: Its antigen is not yet known.

Recombination linked TRBV5-1 to TRBJ2-7; checking the TCRdb D call of TRBD1 is not possible without DNA. This TCR came from a woman in her fifties or sixties in good health. Donor details come from another sample of the same person, matched by shared clones. The sample consisted of blood T cells: a sorted CD56 or NKG2C T cell subset, CD4+ or CD8+ T cells, or bulk PBMC T cells (not recorded which). The CDR3 protein is CASSFQGQSGHEQYF.